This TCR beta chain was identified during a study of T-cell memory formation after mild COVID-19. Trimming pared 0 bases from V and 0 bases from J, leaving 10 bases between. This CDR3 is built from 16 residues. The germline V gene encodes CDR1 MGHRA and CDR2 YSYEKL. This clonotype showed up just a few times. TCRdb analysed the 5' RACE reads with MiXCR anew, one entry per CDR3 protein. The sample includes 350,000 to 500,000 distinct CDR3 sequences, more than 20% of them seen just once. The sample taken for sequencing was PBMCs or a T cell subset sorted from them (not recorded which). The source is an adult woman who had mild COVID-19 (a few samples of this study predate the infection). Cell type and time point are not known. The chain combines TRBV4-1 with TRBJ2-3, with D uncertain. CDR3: CASSQDRSRSTDTQYF. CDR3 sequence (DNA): TGCGCCAGCAGCCAAGATCGCTCCCGTAGCACAGATACGCAGTATTTT.